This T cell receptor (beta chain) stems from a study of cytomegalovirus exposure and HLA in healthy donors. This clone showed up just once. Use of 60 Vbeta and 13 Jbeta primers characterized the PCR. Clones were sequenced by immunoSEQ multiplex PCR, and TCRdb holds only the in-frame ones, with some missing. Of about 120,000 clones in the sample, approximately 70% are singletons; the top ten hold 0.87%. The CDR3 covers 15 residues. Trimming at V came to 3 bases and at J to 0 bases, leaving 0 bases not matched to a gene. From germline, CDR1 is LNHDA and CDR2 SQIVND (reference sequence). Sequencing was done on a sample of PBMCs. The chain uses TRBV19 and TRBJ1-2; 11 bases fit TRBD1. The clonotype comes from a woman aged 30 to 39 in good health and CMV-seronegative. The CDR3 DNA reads TGTGCCAGTAGTATGGGACAGGGGGCTAACTATGGCTACACCTTC. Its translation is CASSMGQGANYGYTF. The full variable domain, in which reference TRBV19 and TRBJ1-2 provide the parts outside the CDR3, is DGGITQSPKYLFRKEGQNVTLSCEQNLNHDAMYWYRQDPGQGLRLIYYSQIVNDFQKGDIAEGYSVSREKKESFPLTVTSAQKNPTAFYLCASSMGQGANYGYTFGSGTRLTVV.